The next 11 T cell receptor beta chains were all read from a single sample in a study of cytomegalovirus exposure and HLA in healthy donors. It was with 60 Vbeta and 13 Jbeta primers that the PCR ran. TCRdb's table, derived via immunoSEQ multiplex PCR, lists solely in-frame clones and lacks some. Of about 110,000 clones listed, under 85% are singletons. Source material: PBMCs. The receptor set was obtained from a man younger than 45 in good health and CMV-seropositive.

This sequence joins TRBV7-8 and TRBJ2-5; 14 positions agree with TRBD2. V trimming: 1 base; J trimming: 5 bases; junction bases outside the gene matches: 3. From germline, CDR1 is SGHVS and CDR2 FQNEAQ. The CDR3 spans 16 residues. CDR3 sequence reads: CASSLGLAGGLETQYF. Here the CDR3 DNA reads TGTGCCAGCAGCTTAGGACTAGCGGGGGGGCTGGAGACCCAGTACTTC. The full variable domain, its missing parts supplied by reference TRBV7-8 and TRBJ2-5, is GAGVSQSPRYKVAKRGQDVALRCDPISGHVSLFWYQQALGQGPEFLTYFQNEAQLDKSGLPSDRFFAERPEGSVSTLKIQRTQQEDSAVYLCASSLGLAGGLETQYFGPGTRLLVL.

This chain uses TRBV6-6 with TRBJ1-6, with 7 bases lining up with TRBD1. There are 14 residues in the CDR3. Germline loops: CDR1 MNHNY, CDR2 SVGAGI (reference sequence). J gave up 6 bases and V 5 bases, and 4 bases lay outside the gene matches. CDR3 region: CASSRDSSNSPLHF. In DNA, the CDR3 is TGTGCCAGCAGTCGGGACAGTAGTAATTCACCCCTCCACTTT.

This sequence joins TRBV2 and TRBJ2-1; 9 positions agree with TRBD2. There are 14 residues in the CDR3. The junction had 9 bases not matched to a gene; V was cut back by 8 bases and J by 7 bases. Germline loops: CDR1 SNHLY, CDR2 FYNNEI. CDR3 residues: CASRTSEASNEQFF. The CDR3 region has the DNA TGTGCCAGCCGGACTAGCGAGGCGAGTAATGAGCAGTTCTTC.

J is TRBJ1-5 and V is TRBV7-3, with TRBD1 identical over 7 bases. J gave up 0 bases and V 7 bases, and 9 bases lay outside the gene matches. Germline V gene lookup returns CDR1 SGHTA and CDR2 FQGTGA. This CDR3 has 16 amino acids. CDR3 loop: CASTDPGGYSNQPQHF. The DNA of the CDR3 is TGTGCCAGCACCGACCCAGGGGGTTATAGCAATCAGCCCCAGCATTTT.

The chain combines TRBV18 with TRBJ2-5; 9 bases line up with TRBD1. The V gene end was trimmed by 2 bases and the J gene end by 1 base; junction bases not matched to a gene: 2. Germline V gene data show CDR1 as KGHSH and CDR2 as LQKENI. The CDR3 totals 15 residues. CDR3 amino acids: CASSPRTGVQETQYF. CDR3 DNA: TGTGCCAGCTCACCAAGGACAGGGGTCCAAGAGACCCAGTACTTC. The entire variable domain, with the rest obtained from reference TRBV18 and TRBJ2-5, is as follows: NAGVMQNPRHLVRRRGQEARLRCSPMKGHSHVYWYRQLPEEGLKFMVYLQKENIIDESGMPKERFSAEFPKEGPSILRIQQVVRGDSAAYFCASSPRTGVQETQYFGPGTRLLVL.

This clone was observed a handful of times. The chain links TRBV4-2 to TRBJ1-1, with TRBD1 matching 9 bases. The trim removed 0 bases at V and 5 bases at J, leaving 4 bases unmatched. This CDR3 has 15 amino acids. Germline CDR1 is LGHNA and CDR2 is YNFKEQ. Here the CDR3 DNA reads TGTGCCAGCAGCCAAGAATCGACAGGGGGGACTGAAGCTTTCTTT. Translating it yields CASSQESTGGTEAFF.

This chain links TRBV6-5 with TRBJ2-5; D may be TRBD2 (5 bases). V gave up 4 bases and J gave up 5 bases, with 8 bases separating them. This CDR3 has 12 amino acids. Germline CDR1 is MNHEY and CDR2 is SVGAGI. In DNA form, the CDR3 reads TGTGCCAGCAGTTCTGAGGGCGAGACCCAGTACTTC. It yields the protein CASSSEGETQYF.

This clone appeared a few times. The rearrangement joins TRBV6-7 to TRBJ1-5, with D perhaps matching TRBD1 (6 bases). TRBV6-7 is assigned to the ORF class and has an uncertain function. V lost 4 bases, J lost 7 bases, and 17 bases lay in between. The CDR3 is 15 residues long. The chain's CDR3 is CASSCHPHRDQPQHF. Here the CDR3 DNA reads TGTGCCAGCAGTTGCCATCCTCACAGGGACCAGCCCCAGCATTTT.

This clone was detected only once. The V gene is TRBV11-3, the J gene TRBJ2-7, with D possibly being TRBD1 (6 bases). This CDR3 region has 13 residues. V lost 3 bases and J lost 8, with 14 bases in between. Germline V gives CDR1 SGHNT, CDR2 YENEEA. The CDR3 sequence is CASSLGARAKQYF. The CDR3 DNA follows: TGTGCCAGCAGCTTGGGGGCCAGGGCTAAGCAGTACTTC.

The chain has TRBV4-3 and TRBJ2-1; possible D gene TRBD2, 5 bases. CDR1 and CDR2 (germline): LGHNA, YSLEER. V lost 5 bases and J 4 bases, leaving 18 bases between the germline ends. The CDR3 extends over 16 amino acids. The chain's CDR3 is CASSKLRSGKYNEQFF. The CDR3 DNA reads as TGCGCCAGCAGCAAACTCCGATCCGGGAAATACAATGAGCAGTTCTTC.

The chain carries TRBV12-5 and TRBJ2-3; TRBD1 aligns across 7 bases. There are 16 residues in the CDR3. V lost 6 bases to trimming and J lost 3 bases; unmatched junction nucleotides: 12. Germline V CDR1 and CDR2: LGHNT, FRNRAP. CDR3 loop: CASGAGTVGGTDTQYF. The CDR3 DNA sequence: TGTGCTAGTGGGGCAGGGACAGTTGGGGGTACAGATACGCAGTATTTT. The whole variable domain, filled in from reference TRBV12-5 and TRBJ2-3, reads DARVTQTPRHKVTEMGQEVTMRCQPILGHNTVFWYRQTMMQGLELLAYFRNRAPLDDSGMPKDRFSAEMPDATLATLKIQPSEPRDSAVYFCASGAGTVGGTDTQYFGPGTRLTVL.